This T cell receptor (beta chain) was sequenced during a study of cytomegalovirus exposure and HLA in healthy donors. Study summary: From HLA-typed donors, an early data release held around 80 million unique TCRs.

Study-wide points: Listed as cytomegalovirus-associated were 150 or so TCR beta chains.

In the case of this clone: The antigen is not known.

PCR was performed using 60 Vbeta and 13 Jbeta primers. Assay used: immunoSEQ multiplex PCR; TCRdb lists only in-frame clones, some missing. Of about 200,000 clones in the sample, around 80% were seen once. This CDR3 is built from 13 residues. Trimming pared 5 bases from V and 1 base from J, leaving 9 bases between. Per germline, CDR1 SGHDT and CDR2 YYEEEE. V gene TRBV5-6 combines with J gene TRBJ1-2, with no clear D. Sequenced input: PBMCs. The TCR was taken from a man younger than 45 in good health and CMV-seronegative. The CDR3 DNA sequence: TGTGCCAGCAGGGCGGAGAGTAACTATGGCTACACCTTC. Translation gives CASRAESNYGYTF. The full variable domain, rest sourced from reference TRBV5-6 and TRBJ1-2, is DAGVTQSPTHLIKTRGQQVTLRCSPKSGHDTVSWYQQALGQGPQFIFQYYEEEERQRGNFPDRFSGHQFPNYSSELNVNALLLGDSALYLCASRAESNYGYTFGSGTRLTVV.